Shown below are 15 T cell receptor beta chains from a single sample sequenced in a study of regulatory T cells in long-lasting Graves disease. Time point in this sample: persistent/refractory GD, antithyroid drugs over 5 years with positive TRAb. Making the TCR library involved RNA that had been extracted from PBMCs. Arm-PCR of CDR3 regions and iRepertoire HTBI primers were the basis on which TCR beta libraries were built. TCRdb reanalysed the multiplex PCR reads using MiXCR and keeps one entry per CDR3 protein. The sample has hundreds of thousands of distinct CDR3 sequences; about a fifth are singletons. The sequences come from peripheral blood mononuclear cells (PBMCs), collected when the disease was refractory, from a patient treated with antithyroid drugs. The origin of the receptors is a female donor with Graves disease.

The chain uses TRBV20-1 and TRBJ1-1, with a tentative D call TRBD1 (5 bases). Germline V lookup: CDR1 DFQATT, CDR2 SNEGSKA (reference sequence). The germline V and J ends were trimmed by 4 bases and 6 bases, with 18 bases remaining between them. CDR3 length equals 14 residues. The chain's CDR3 is CSAMIMTVVAEAFF. Here the CDR3 DNA reads TGCAGTGCTATGATTATGACAGTGGTAGCTGAAGCTTTCTTT.

J is TRBJ2-3 and V is TRBV6-2 or TRBV6-3, with 7 bases identical to TRBD2. The CDR3 extends over 17 amino acids. Unmatched junction bases numbered 10, after V lost 2 bases and J lost 2 bases. Germline CDR1 and CDR2: MNHEY and SVGEGT. The CDR3 here is CASSYTLASGITDTQYF. The CDR3 DNA sequence: TGTGCCAGCAGTTACACGCTAGCTAGCGGTATCACAGATACGCAGTATTTT.

The chain joins TRBV4-1 to TRBJ2-2; no clear D gene. The germline V gene has CDR1 MGHRA and CDR2 YSYEKL. Trimming removed 0 bases from V and 4 bases from J, with 6 bases in between. This CDR3 comprises 14 residues. The CDR3: CASSQELFTGELFF. The CDR3 nucleotides are TGCGCCAGCAGCCAAGAACTTTTCACCGGGGAGCTGTTTTTT.

This clonotype has ten or more counts. The chain carries TRBV28 and TRBJ2-7; the D call may be TRBD1 or TRBD2 (6 bases each). V was cut by 5 bases and J by 4 bases, with 12 bases left in between. The CDR3 totals 13 residues. From germline, CDR1 is MDHEN and CDR2 SYDVKM. The CDR3 DNA is TGTGCCAGCAGTCAGAGGGGGGATTACGAGCAGTACTTC. Protein sequence: CASSQRGDYEQYF.

The sample holds many counts of this clonotype. J is TRBJ1-1 and V is TRBV6-1; the D is unclear. CDR3 size: 15 residues. Per the germline V gene, CDR1 is MNHNS and CDR2 is SASEGT. With 1 base removed from V and 1 base from J, the gap between germline ends came to 10 bases. The DNA of the CDR3 is TGTGCCAGCAGTGAAGATCATGCGACGAACACTGAAGCTTTCTTT. It is translated as CASSEDHATNTEAFF.

The chain is built from TRBV9 and TRBJ2-2, with 14 positions matching TRBD2. Germline V CDR1 and CDR2: SGDLS, YYNGEE. This CDR3 has 16 residues. V dropped 7 bases and J dropped 8; count of bases not matched to a gene: 10. The CDR3 spells CASCRLAGGPEGELFF. The CDR3, as DNA: TGTGCCAGCTGTCGACTAGCGGGAGGGCCGGAGGGGGAGCTGTTTTTT.

The chain uses TRBV15 and TRBJ2-7; 8 bases agree with TRBD1. There are 20 residues in the CDR3. In germline, CDR1 is LNHNV, CDR2 YYDKDF (reference sequence). The V gene end was trimmed by 1 base and the J gene end by 2 bases; junction bases not matched to a gene: 19. CDR3 in DNA: TGTGCCACCAGCAGAGTCCAGGGGGCGTTGTCCAACTATCCTCCCTACGAGCAGTACTTC. Encoded protein: CATSRVQGALSNYPPYEQYF.

There are a few counts of this clonotype. The CDR3, as DNA: TGTGCCACCAGTGTGAGAACAGGGCGGCACACTGAAGCTTTCTTT. Amino acid sequence: CATSVRTGRHTEAFF. The chain couples TRBV24-1 to TRBJ1-1, with TRBD1 as a possible D gene (6 bases). Germline lookup yields CDR1 KGHDR and CDR2 SFDVKD. The CDR3 totals 15 residues. Between the trimmed V and J ends, which lost 5 bases and 3 bases, there was a span of 15 bases.

The chain uses TRBV6-1 and TRBJ1-5; a weak D match, TRBD1 (6 bases). The CDR3 totals 15 residues. CDR1 and CDR2 (germline): MNHNS, SASEGT. Trimming stripped 8 bases from V and 0 bases from J, with 14 bases between. CDR3 sequence (DNA): TGTGCCAGCGGTGTGGGGGGCGGTAGCAATCAGCCCCAGCATTTT. Residues: CASGVGGGSNQPQHF.

The genes are TRBV4-1 and TRBJ2-3; 8 positions match TRBD1. The CDR3 covers 17 residues. The V segment lost 4 bases and the J segment 0 bases; nucleotides outside the gene matches: 9. In germline, CDR1 is MGHRA, CDR2 YSYEKL. CDR3 loop: CASSPYSGTGSTDTQYF. The CDR3 DNA is TGCGCCAGCAGCCCCTACTCAGGGACAGGAAGCACAGATACGCAGTATTTT.

This clonotype was seen at least ten times. This chain uses TRBV20-1 with TRBJ1-1; D gene uncertain. The CDR3 runs 11 residues. V was trimmed by 4 bases and J by 5 bases, leaving 8 bases between them. Germline CDR1 and CDR2: DFQATT and SNEGSKA (reference sequence). CDR3 in DNA: TGCAGTGCTACCGGGGTTACTGAAGCTTTCTTT. Amino acids: CSATGVTEAFF.

The rearrangement links TRBV3-1 to TRBJ1-1; D uncertain. The V gene's germline CDR1 is LGHDT and CDR2 YNNKEL (reference sequence). Trimming stripped 9 bases from V and 1 base from J, with 15 bases between. This CDR3 is built from 14 residues. CDR3 DNA: TGTGCCAGTACTCCGAACCCAGGGAACACTGAAGCTTTCTTT. Translation gives CASTPNPGNTEAFF.

CDR3 loop: CASRTQGAYGYTF. For the CDR3, the DNA is TGTGCCAGCAGAACACAGGGGGCGTACGGCTACACCTTC. The chain joins TRBV5-6 to TRBJ1-2; TRBD1 agrees at 9 bases. The J segment lost 8 bases and the V segment lost 5 bases, leaving 7 bases of the junction unmatched. CDR3 length: 13 residues. Germline V gene sequence: CDR1 SGHDT, CDR2 YYEEEE.

This clonotype appeared many times. The chain is built from TRBV12-5 and TRBJ2-1, with 7 bases matching TRBD2. The germline V gene encodes CDR1 LGHNT and CDR2 FRNRAP. Trimming cost V 4 bases and J 6 bases; bases outside gene matches: 6. This CDR3 comprises 14 residues. The CDR3 DNA reads TGTGCTAGTGGTTGGGAGGGGACCTTCAATGAGCAGTTCTTC. Translation gives CASGWEGTFNEQFF.

This clonotype has at least ten counts. The genes are TRBV6-5 and TRBJ2-2; D possibly matches TRBD1 or TRBD2 (5 bases each). The length of the CDR3 is 12 residues. V lost 4 bases and J lost 7, with 7 bases in between. Germline loops: CDR1 MNHEY, CDR2 SVGAGI. The CDR3 protein is CASSWDGGELFF. As DNA, the CDR3 is TGTGCCAGCAGTTGGGACGGCGGGGAGCTGTTTTTT.